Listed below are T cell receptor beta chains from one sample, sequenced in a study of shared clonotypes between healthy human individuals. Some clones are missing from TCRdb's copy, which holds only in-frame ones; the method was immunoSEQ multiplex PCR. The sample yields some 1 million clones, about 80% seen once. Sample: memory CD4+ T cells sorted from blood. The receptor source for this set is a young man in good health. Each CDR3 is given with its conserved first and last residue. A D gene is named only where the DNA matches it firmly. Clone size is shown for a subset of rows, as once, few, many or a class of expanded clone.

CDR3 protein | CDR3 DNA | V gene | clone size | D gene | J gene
CAISERSGDEAFF | TGTGCCATCAGTGAGCGGTCAGGGGATGAAGCTTTCTTT | TRBV10-3 | NA | NA | TRBJ1-1
CASRGQGVEQYF | TGTGCCAGCAGAGGGCAGGGGGTCGAGCAGTACTTC | TRBV2 | once | TRBD1 | TRBJ2-7
CASSSVSGTLNTGELFF | TGTGCCAGCTCATCCGTCTCCGGGACATTGAACACCGGGGAGCTGTTTTTT | TRBV18 | many | NA | TRBJ2-2
CASSVRGNSYEQYF | TGTGCCAGCAGTGTGCGGGGGAACTCCTACGAGCAGTACTTC | TRBV2 | few | TRBD2 | TRBJ2-7
CSVEEGQGARAFF | TGCAGCGTTGAAGAGGGACAGGGGGCGCGCGCTTTCTTT | TRBV29-1 | NA | TRBD1 | TRBJ1-1
CASSPWEWGGEQFF | TGTGCCAGCAGCCCCTGGGAGTGGGGCGGCGAGCAGTTCTTC | TRBV11-2 | NA | NA | TRBJ2-1
CATSSESGYHSPLHF | TGTGCCACCAGCAGCGAATCAGGGTATCATTCACCCCTCCACTTT | TRBV15 | NA | NA | TRBJ1-6
CASSLNRDNSPLHF | TGCGCCAGCAGCTTGAACAGGGACAATTCACCCCTCCACTTT | TRBV5-1 | NA | NA | TRBJ1-6
CASSEAGYGYTF | TGTGCCAGCAGTGAAGCAGGGTATGGCTACACCTTC | TRBV2 | NA | NA | TRBJ1-2
CASRGRGISNQPQHF | TGTGCCAGCAGAGGGAGGGGGATTAGCAATCAGCCCCAGCATTTT | TRBV28 | NA | NA | TRBJ1-5
CASHGWTNEKLFF | TGTGCCAGCCATGGGTGGACTAATGAAAAACTGTTTTTT | TRBV19 | NA | NA | TRBJ1-4
CASSYSDRAGYTF | TGTGCCAGCAGTTACTCTGACAGGGCAGGCTACACCTTC | TRBV6-5 | NA | TRBD1 | TRBJ1-2
CARRSGGTSALDTQYF | TGTGCCAGAAGATCAGGGGGGACTAGCGCATTAGATACGCAGTATTTT | TRBV5-3 | NA | TRBD2 | TRBJ2-3
CASRGRPSNEQFF | TGTGCCAGCCGCGGGAGGCCGAGCAATGAGCAGTTCTTC | TRBV7-2 | NA | TRBD2 | TRBJ2-1
CASSLGPAASGALYNEQFF | TGTGCCAGCAGCTTAGGGCCTGCGGCTAGCGGAGCCCTTTACAATGAGCAGTTCTTC | TRBV11-2 | NA | TRBD2 | TRBJ2-1
CASAPGDRLDIQYF | TGTGCCAGCGCACCCGGGGACCGTCTGGACATTCAGTACTTC | TRBV27 | NA | NA | TRBJ2-4
CASSPRGSEKLFF | TGCGCCAGCAGTCCGAGGGGGAGTGAAAAACTGTTTTTT | TRBV10-2 | NA | NA | TRBJ1-4
CASSKDARPMNTEAFF | TGCGCCAGCAGTAAGGATGCCAGGCCCATGAACACTGAAGCTTTCTTT | TRBV10-2 | NA | NA | TRBJ1-1
CASQDRSNTEAFF | TGTGCCAGTCAGGACAGGAGTAACACTGAAGCTTTCTTT | TRBV19 | NA | TRBD1 | TRBJ1-1
CASSQGRTSGGLGGELFF | TGTGCCAGCAGCCAAGGCCGGACTAGCGGGGGCCTGGGCGGGGAGCTGTTTTTT | TRBV4-2 | NA | TRBD2 | TRBJ2-2
CASSYRGQGARNEQFF | TGTGCCAGCAGCTATAGAGGACAGGGGGCGAGGAATGAGCAGTTCTTC | TRBV27 | once | TRBD1 | TRBJ2-1
CASSFTASNQPQHF | TGTGCCAGCAGTTTTACAGCATCCAATCAGCCCCAGCATTTT | TRBV28 | NA | NA | TRBJ1-5
CASSGNGRSEQYF | TGTGCCAGCAGTGGAAACGGGAGGAGCGAGCAGTACTTC | TRBV2 | NA | TRBD2 | TRBJ2-7
CASSLGVENTGELFF | TGTGCCAGCAGCTTAGGGGTTGAGAACACCGGGGAGCTGTTTTTT | TRBV7-8 | NA | NA | TRBJ2-2
CASSPLAYNEQFF | TGCGCCAGCAGCCCCCTGGCCTACAATGAGCAGTTCTTC | TRBV5-1 | NA | NA | TRBJ2-1
CASNSQVYGYTF | TGTGCCAGCAACTCCCAGGTCTATGGCTACACCTTC | TRBV28 | NA | NA | TRBJ1-2
CSVAIQGDSNQPQHF | TGCAGCGTCGCTATACAGGGTGATAGCAATCAGCCCCAGCATTTT | TRBV29-1 | NA | NA | TRBJ1-5
CASSPSRGVTNEKLFF | TGTGCCAGCAGCCCCTCGAGGGGAGTAACTAATGAAAAACTGTTTTTT | TRBV7-9 | NA | NA | TRBJ1-4
CASRRLGDSGETQYF | TGTGCCAGTAGGCGCCTCGGGGACAGCGGAGAGACCCAGTACTTC | TRBV19 | NA | TRBD1 | TRBJ2-5
CASSRGGGSYGYTF | TGTGCCAGCAGCCGAGGGGGCGGGAGCTATGGCTACACCTTC | TRBV6-1 | NA | TRBD1 | TRBJ1-2
CASSYSWTGDYEQYF | TGTGCCAGCAGTTACTCGTGGACAGGAGATTACGAGCAGTACTTC | TRBV6-5 | NA | TRBD1 | TRBJ2-7
CASRTGGGESSGNTIYF | TGTGCCTCTAGGACAGGGGGTGGGGAATCCTCTGGAAACACCATATATTTT | TRBV28 | NA | TRBD1 | TRBJ1-3
CASSLGPEETQYF | TGCGCCAGCAGTTTGGGCCCTGAAGAGACCCAGTACTTC | TRBV5-1 | NA | NA | TRBJ2-5
CASSDPQGTAFF | TGTGCCAGCAGTGACCCCCAGGGTACAGCTTTCTTT | TRBV2 | once | NA | TRBJ1-1
CASTTSGGGNIQYF | TGTGCCAGCACGACTAGCGGGGGGGGAAACATTCAGTACTTC | TRBV2 | NA | TRBD2 | TRBJ2-4
CASSELWGGGDSPLHF | TGTGCCAGCAGCGAACTTTGGGGGGGCGGTGATTCACCCCTCCACTTT | TRBV28 | once | NA | TRBJ1-6
CASSFDFRGDTEAFF | TGCGCCAGCAGCTTCGATTTCAGGGGCGACACTGAAGCTTTCTTT | TRBV5-1 | many | NA | TRBJ1-1
CASSYDRGSYNEQFF | TGCGCCAGCAGTTATGACAGGGGATCCTACAATGAGCAGTTCTTC | TRBV5-1 | NA | TRBD1 | TRBJ2-1
CASSQEVSRSDTGELFF | TGCGCCAGCAGCCAAGAAGTATCGAGGTCGGACACCGGGGAGCTGTTTTTT | TRBV4-3 | NA | NA | TRBJ2-2
CASNPGGGTNIQYF | TGTGCCAGCAACCCCGGGGGGGGCACCAACATTCAGTACTTC | TRBV6-5 | NA | TRBD2 | TRBJ2-4
CASGQGATGNTIYF | TGTGCCTCCGGACAGGGGGCAACTGGAAACACCATATATTTT | TRBV10-3 | once | TRBD1 | TRBJ1-3